One and the same sample provided the 23 T cell receptor beta chains below, sequenced in a study of T cells in Graves' hyperthyroidism and ophthalmopathy. TCR beta CDR3 sequences were amplified from RNA transcripts. An initial round of RT-PCR targeting the TCR CDR3 relied on the HTBI primer set. TCRdb re-called the multiplex PCR reads with MiXCR, one entry per CDR3 protein. The sample contains about 580,000 distinct CDR3 sequences, around 42% of which appear only once. What was sequenced was peripheral blood or thyroid tissue (not recorded which). The receptors were sampled from a woman in her late teens or twenties with Graves' hyperthyroidism.

This clonotype was seen repeatedly, ten times or more. This sequence joins TRBV15 and TRBJ2-7, with D uncertain. V was trimmed by 4 bases and J by 2 bases, leaving 12 bases between them. CDR1 and CDR2 (germline): LNHNV, YYDKDF (reference sequence). This CDR3 is 14 amino acids long. CDR3 nucleotide sequence: TGTGCCACCAGCAAAAGACAAGCACCCTACGAGCAGTACTTC. Translated, it gives CATSKRQAPYEQYF.

This clonotype has at least ten counts. The rearrangement joins TRBV12-3 or TRBV12-4 to TRBJ1-2; D is ambiguous. The V end lost 6 bases, the J end lost 4 bases, and 9 bases lay between the germline ends. This CDR3 has 12 residues. CDR3 nucleotide sequence: TGTGCCAGCAGCACCCGAAGCTATGGCTACACCTTC. Translating gives CASSTRSYGYTF.

The chain recombines TRBV27 with TRBJ2-5; 14 bases are a match to TRBD2. V was clipped by 6 bases and J by 5 bases; unmatched bases: 14. Germline V lookup: CDR1 MNHEY, CDR2 SMNVEV (reference sequence). The CDR3 extends over 18 amino acids. The CDR3 DNA is TGTGCCAGCAGGAAGGGACTAGCGGGAGTGGGATTCGTTGAGACCCAGTACTTC. It yields the protein CASRKGLAGVGFVETQYF.

This clonotype has ten or more counts. V is TRBV2 and J is TRBJ2-7; 9 bases agree with TRBD1. This CDR3 comprises 14 residues. V lost 6 bases, J lost 3 bases, and 6 bases stayed unmatched. Germline-derived CDR1 and CDR2 are SNHLY and FYNNEI. The CDR3 is CASRVQGASYEQYF. The CDR3 DNA reads as TGTGCCAGCAGGGTACAGGGGGCGAGCTACGAGCAGTACTTC.

This clonotype was counted ten times or more. The V call is TRBV5-4, the J call TRBJ1-2; D uncertain. This CDR3 comprises 15 residues. V dropped 4 bases and J dropped 1 base, with 14 bases sitting between them. The germline V gene has CDR1 SGHNT and CDR2 YYREEE (reference sequence). CDR3 protein: CASSPDTYSNYGYTF. CDR3 in DNA: TGTGCCAGCAGCCCAGACACATACAGTAACTATGGCTACACCTTC.

Details on this clonotype: An end of the junction does not agree with germline; a read error may underlie this. This chain uses TRBV7-3 with TRBJ1-1; the D is unclear. The CDR3 is 14 amino acids. The germline gives CDR1 SGHTA, CDR2 FQGTGA. The CDR3 bases are TGTGCCGGCAGCTTAACCCCAGGGAACACTGAAGCTTTCTTT. Its protein is CAGSLTPGNTEAFF.

This chain joins TRBV11-2 and TRBJ2-7; tentative D call: TRBD1 (6 bases). Deletions cut 6 bases from V and 1 base from J, with 10 bases between. The CDR3 consists of 13 residues. Germline V gene data show CDR1 as SGHAT and CDR2 as FQNNGV. The CDR3 DNA is TGTGCCAGCAGATCACAGGGATCCTACGAGCAGTACTTC. Translated: CASRSQGSYEQYF.

As to this clonotype: This may arise from a read error, as a much more abundant clone is one base away. The chain joins TRBV11-2 to TRBJ1-4; no clear D. CDR1 is SGHAT, CDR2 FQNNGV, per germline. The CDR3 extends over 14 amino acids. Trimming stripped 5 bases from V and 7 bases from J, with 14 bases between. CDR3 sequence: CASSITRGSEKLFF. CDR3 coding DNA: TGTGCCAGCAGCATTACTCGGGGAAGTGAAAAACTGTTTTTT. The full variable domain, in which reference TRBV11-2 and TRBJ1-4 provide the parts outside the CDR3, is EAGVAQSPRYKIIEKRQSVAFWCNPISGHATLYWYQQILGQGPKLLIQFQNNGVVDDSQLPKDRFSAERLKGVDSTLKIQPAKLEDSAVYLCASSITRGSEKLFFGSGTQLSVL.

There are a few counts of this clonotype. This sequence joins TRBV7-3 and TRBJ1-1, with D unclear. Germline lookup yields CDR1 SGHTA and CDR2 FQGTGA. The CDR3 length is 19 residues. Trimming shortened V by 7 bases and J by 1 base, and 28 bases separated the two germline ends. DNA for the CDR3: TGTGCCAGCAACCCGGACCCCTTAAGGCTGAGGGCAAGGAACACTGAAGCTTTCTTT. This codes for CASNPDPLRLRARNTEAFF.

This clonotype has just a few counts. The gene calls are TRBV12-3 or TRBV12-4 and TRBJ2-4; D call uncertain. CDR3 length: 12 amino acids. Trimming pared 5 bases from V and 0 bases from J, leaving 2 bases between. The CDR3 nucleotides are TGTGCCAGCAGTGAAGCCAAAAACATTCAGTACTTC. It is translated as CASSEAKNIQYF.

J is TRBJ1-2 and V is TRBV29-1, with 9 bases that match TRBD1. V shed 4 bases, J shed 8 bases, and the junction held 8 bases outside the gene matches. Germline V lookup: CDR1 SQVTM, CDR2 ANQGSEA. The CDR3 spans 13 residues. The CDR3 DNA follows: TGCAGCGTTGGTAGGGGACAGGGATCGGGCTACACCTTC. Protein: CSVGRGQGSGYTF.

This clonotype was observed a handful of times. The chain carries TRBV29-1 and TRBJ2-5; tentatively, D is TRBD2 (7 bases). V lost 7 bases and J lost 5, with 11 bases in between. CDR3 size: 11 residues. Per the germline V gene, CDR1 is SQVTM and CDR2 is ANQGSEA. CDR3 in DNA: TGCAGCGGGGGGGGCGCCGAGACCCAGTACTTC. As protein: CSGGGAETQYF. The full variable domain, rest sourced from reference TRBV29-1 and TRBJ2-5, is SAVISQKPSRDICQRGTSLTIQCQVDSQVTMMFWYRQQPGQSLTLIATANQGSEATYESGFVIDKFPISRPNLTFSTLTVSNMSPEDSSIYLCSGGGAETQYFGPGTRLLVL.

This clonotype was picked up many times. The rearrangement links TRBV7-2 to TRBJ2-5; D gene ambiguous. Trimming stripped 5 bases from V and 2 bases from J, with 6 bases between. CDR1 and CDR2 from the germline V gene are SGHTA and FQGNSA. The CDR3 has 12 residues. The CDR3 reads CASSARQETQYF. The DNA of the CDR3 is TGTGCCAGCAGCGCCCGACAAGAGACCCAGTACTTC.

The V and J genes are TRBV7-6 and TRBJ1-2; D is possibly TRBD1 (6 bases). The germline V gene encodes CDR1 SGHVS and CDR2 FNYEAQ. CDR3 length: 13 residues. With 5 bases removed from V and 4 bases from J, the gap between germline ends came to 11 bases. CDR3 sequence reads: CASSRGYSYGYTF. CDR3 nucleotides: TGTGCCAGCAGCAGGGGGTATAGCTATGGCTACACCTTC.

This chain joins TRBV12-5 and TRBJ1-4; TRBD1 matches at 7 bases. CDR3 length: 19 amino acids. CDR1 and CDR2 from the germline V gene are LGHNT and FRNRAP. V trimming: 0 bases; J trimming: 0 bases; junction bases outside the gene matches: 10. The CDR3 loop reads CASGLVLGTELSTNEKLFF. In DNA form, the CDR3 reads TGTGCTAGTGGTTTGGTACTCGGGACAGAGTTATCAACTAATGAAAAACTGTTTTTT. Using reference TRBV12-5 and TRBJ1-4 for the parts outside the CDR3, the full variable domain is DARVTQTPRHKVTEMGQEVTMRCQPILGHNTVFWYRQTMMQGLELLAYFRNRAPLDDSGMPKDRFSAEMPDATLATLKIQPSEPRDSAVYFCASGLVLGTELSTNEKLFFGSGTQLSVL.

This clonotype has more than one count but fewer than ten. V and J are TRBV10-2 and TRBJ1-1, with TRBD1 matching over 8 bases. This CDR3 has 14 residues. Per germline, CDR1 WSHSY and CDR2 SAAADI. The junction had 6 bases not matched to a gene; V was cut back by 5 bases and J by 4 bases. The CDR3 is CASSLTGASTEAFF. For the CDR3, the DNA is TGCGCCAGCAGTCTGACAGGGGCCAGCACTGAAGCTTTCTTT.

About this clonotype: With a much larger clone just one base away, this may be a read error. The rearrangement links TRBV12-3 or TRBV12-4 to TRBJ1-1, with 7 positions matching TRBD1. The CDR3 runs to 13 residues. The CDR3 spells CASSPGTATEASF. CDR3 in DNA: TGTGCCAGCAGTCCAGGGACAGCGACCGAAGCTTCCTTT.

This clonotype was observed a handful of times. The J gene is TRBJ1-1, the V gene TRBV27; possibly TRBD1 for D (5 bases). The length of the CDR3 is 17 residues. Per the germline V gene, CDR1 is MNHEY and CDR2 is SMNVEV (reference sequence). V was clipped by 2 bases and J by 3 bases, with 19 bases between them. Here the CDR3 reads CASSLGGGLVKHTEAFF. For the CDR3, the DNA is TGTGCCAGCAGTTTAGGGGGGGGTCTTGTTAAGCACACTGAAGCTTTCTTT.

The chain has TRBV29-1 and TRBJ2-5; 11 bases map to TRBD2. V lost 5 bases to trimming and J lost 5 bases; unmatched junction nucleotides: 7. This CDR3 has 14 residues. Germline CDR1 reads SQVTM; CDR2 reads ANQGSEA. The CDR3 bases are TGCAGCGTTATTTCTAGCGGGAGGTGGGAGACCCAGTACTTC. Translated: CSVISSGRWETQYF.

This clonotype was observed many times. The chain has TRBV12-3 or TRBV12-4 and TRBJ2-7; D gene uncertain. The CDR3 loop spans 13 amino acids. V was cut by 8 bases and J by 4 bases, with 15 bases left in between. The CDR3 loop reads CASGRVGGYEQYF. Here the CDR3 DNA reads TGTGCCAGCGGAAGGGTGGGTGGATACGAGCAGTACTTC.

This clonotype came up many times. The rearrangement joins TRBV6-5 to TRBJ1-6; D unclear. Trimming stripped 2 bases from V and 9 bases from J, with 11 bases between. Germline values: CDR1 MNHEY, CDR2 SVGAGI. This CDR3 is built from 14 residues. CDR3 nucleotides: TGTGCCAGCAGTTACGGCAGAAGCCGTTCACCCCTCCACTTT. Its protein is CASSYGRSRSPLHF.

The chain couples TRBV29-1 to TRBJ2-7; perhaps D is TRBD1 or TRBD2 (5 bases each). This CDR3 comprises 12 residues. Trimming removed 8 bases at V and 2 bases at J, with 13 bases between. Germline V gene sequence: CDR1 SQVTM, CDR2 ANQGSEA. The CDR3 DNA reads TGCAGCATAATCGGGGCCACCTACGAGCAGTACTTC. Protein sequence: CSIIGATYEQYF.

Concerning this clonotype itself: The limits of the CDR3 on the DNA are not certain, so only TCRdb's listed CDR3 is given. The J gene is TRBJ2-5, the V gene TRBV25-1; the table's TRBD1 call for D was not verified on the DNA. Inclusive of both ends, the CDR3 amounts to 20 amino acids. CDR1 is MGHDK and CDR2 is SYGVNS in the germline V gene. The chain's CDR3 is CASGPLCSVEPPGGWETQYF.